The 19 T cell receptor beta chains presented below share a single source sample, sequenced in a study of T cells in Graves' hyperthyroidism and ophthalmopathy (dated by TCRdb to the late 2010s). Library creation used multiplex PCR. Reads for this sample came from an Illumina HiSeq 2000. The TCR beta CDR3 regions were amplified from the RNA transcripts. A first-round RT-PCR of the TCR CDR3 used the HTBI primer set with the Qiagen OneStep RT-PCR kit. TCRdb reprocessing: public reads trimmed at Q25 with fastp, clones called with MiXCR, in-frame beta chains kept. CDR3 protein sequences are deduplicated, and each keeps its most common genes and DNA. A total of 600,000 or so distinct CDR3 sequences appear in this sample, about 16% of them only once. Approximately 3.9% of the sample is taken by the ten largest. The sample consisted of blood. These receptor sequences come from a woman in her twenties or thirties with Graves' hyperthyroidism.

This clonotype has more than one count but fewer than ten. This chain connects TRBV12-3 or TRBV12-4 to TRBJ1-5, with a possible D match to TRBD1 (5 bases). The CDR3 has 15 residues. Trimming removed 1 base from V and 3 bases from J, with 10 bases in between. The DNA of the CDR3 is TGTGCCAGCAGTTTAGTAGGGGCTGTCAATCAGCCCCAGCATTTT. This sequence encodes CASSLVGAVNQPQHF.

This clonotype has a count of ten or more. CDR3 in DNA: TGTGCCAGCAGCTTAGTCCACGGCTCCTACGAGCAGTACTTC. It codes for CASSLVHGSYEQYF. V and J are TRBV7-2 and TRBJ2-7; D unclear. Germline CDR1 is SGHTA and CDR2 is FQGNSA. This CDR3 comprises 14 residues. With 1 base removed from V and 0 bases from J, the gap between germline ends came to 7 bases. The full variable domain, with the rest looked up from reference TRBV7-2 and TRBJ2-7, is GAGVSQSPSNKVTEKGKDVELRCDPISGHTALYWYRQSLGQGLEFLIYFQGNSAPDKSGLPSDRFSAERTGGSVSTLTIQRTQQEDSAVYLCASSLVHGSYEQYFGPGTRLTVT.

With respect to this clonotype: Compared with germline, one end of the junction differs, possibly owing to a read error. The chain uses TRBV18 and TRBJ2-7; the D is unclear. The germline V gene encodes CDR1 KGHSH and CDR2 LQKENI. The CDR3 spans 13 residues. The DNA of the CDR3 is TGTGCCAGCTCACCACTAACATCTGACGATCAGTACTTC. Translating gives CASSPLTSDDQYF.

V and J are TRBV6-2 or TRBV6-3 and TRBJ1-2; unclear D gene. Germline CDR1 is MNHEY and CDR2 is SVGEGT. The CDR3 length is 15 residues. V lost 0 bases to trimming and J lost 4 bases, with 12 bases between them. The DNA for the CDR3 is TGTGCCAGCAGTTACTCGGTCCAACTTTTCTATGGCTACACCTTC. Translation: CASSYSVQLFYGYTF.

This clonotype was counted many times. This chain joins TRBV11-1 and TRBJ1-1; D ambiguous. V gave up 5 bases and J gave up 4 bases, with 5 bases separating them. CDR1 is SGHAT and CDR2 is FQDESV in the germline V gene (reference sequence). The CDR3 covers 11 residues. The CDR3 DNA is TGTGCCAGCAGCAGGGCCACTGAAGCTTTCTTT. Encoded protein: CASSRATEAFF.

As to this clonotype: Just one base apart from a much larger clone, this may be a read error. The V gene is TRBV12-3 or TRBV12-4, the J gene TRBJ2-1; D is possibly TRBD2 (5 bases). The tail of the sequence fits TRBJ2-7 better, so the J call may be wrong. The CDR3 sequence is 14 residues long. CDR3 region: CASTLGSSYNEQYF. CDR3 DNA: TGTGCCAGCACCCTTGGGAGCTCCTACAATGAGCAGTACTTC.

This clonotype was seen only a few times. The chain carries TRBV25-1 and TRBJ2-1; possibly TRBD1 or TRBD2 for D (5 bases each). This CDR3 contains 16 residues. The ends were cut back, 0 bases at V and 1 base at J, with 10 bases in the middle. The germline gives CDR1 MGHDK, CDR2 SYGVNS. The CDR3 spells CASSEYGTGSYNEQFF. CDR3 DNA sequence: TGTGCCAGCAGTGAATATGGGACCGGGTCCTACAATGAGCAGTTCTTC.

The chain couples TRBV7-3 to TRBJ2-1, with 7 bases fitting TRBD1. The V gene's germline CDR1 is SGHTA and CDR2 FQGTGA. Trimming took 5 bases from V and 6 from J; bases not matched to a gene: 7. This CDR3 has 14 amino acids. The CDR3 DNA follows: TGTGCCAGCAGCCCCCGCACAGGGGTCAATGAGCAGTTCTTC. Amino acids: CASSPRTGVNEQFF.

This clonotype was counted only a few times. This chain connects TRBV5-4 to TRBJ2-3, with TRBD2 identical over 16 bases. The CDR3 is made up of 17 amino acids. V shed 4 bases, J shed 3 bases, and the junction held 5 bases outside the gene matches. The V gene's germline CDR1 is SGHNT and CDR2 YYREEE (reference sequence). This CDR3 is CASSGTSGRAGTDTQYF. In nucleotides, the CDR3 is TGTGCCAGCAGCGGGACTAGCGGGAGGGCCGGGACAGATACGCAGTATTTT. The entire variable domain, with the rest obtained from reference TRBV5-4 and TRBJ2-3, is as follows: ETGVTQSPTHLIKTRGQQVTLRCSSQSGHNTVSWYQQALGQGPQFIFQYYREEENGRGNFPPRFSGLQFPNYSSELNVNALELDDSALYLCASSGTSGRAGTDTQYFGPGTRLTVL.

The V and J genes are TRBV3-1 and TRBJ2-1, with TRBD2 identical over 11 bases. The CDR3 has 14 amino acids. CDR1 and CDR2 (germline): LGHDT, YNNKEL (reference sequence). The junction had 5 bases not matched to a gene; V was cut back by 4 bases and J by 9 bases. CDR3 region: CASSLSGTSGEQFF. The CDR3 DNA reads TGTGCCAGCAGCCTGTCCGGGACTAGCGGTGAGCAGTTCTTC.

This clonotype was detected a few times. The chain is built from TRBV18 and TRBJ2-7; either TRBD1 or TRBD2 may supply D (7 bases each). Per germline, CDR1 KGHSH and CDR2 LQKENI. Trimming shortened V by 3 bases and J by 0 bases, and 15 bases separated the two germline ends. The CDR3 length is 16 residues. The CDR3 spells CASSPSSGDSSYEQYF. CDR3 coding DNA: TGTGCCAGCTCACCCTCAAGCGGGGACAGCTCCTACGAGCAGTACTTC.

This clonotype was seen a handful of times. A read error may be the cause here, since a much bigger clone is one base away. The chain employs TRBV2 and TRBJ1-2; possible D gene TRBD1, 5 bases. Germline V gene data show CDR1 as SNHLY and CDR2 as FYNNEI. Trimming took off 7 bases at V and 4 bases at J, with 10 bases between the two ends. This CDR3 spans 12 amino acids. This CDR3 reads CASMLGPYGYTF. DNA for the CDR3: TGTGCCAGCATGCTGGGACCCTATGGCTACACCTTC.

This clonotype has only a few counts. The J gene is TRBJ1-6, the V gene TRBV7-8; no reliable D call. Germline CDR1 reads SGHVS; CDR2 reads FQNEAQ. There are 13 residues in the CDR3. Trimming removed 0 bases from V and 9 bases from J, with 6 bases in between. As DNA, the CDR3 is TGTGCCAGCAGCTTAGCGCAAATTTCACCCCTCCACTTT. This codes for CASSLAQISPLHF.

The table lists this clonotype with many counts. The genes are TRBV15 and TRBJ2-1; 10 bases fit TRBD2. The CDR3 extends over 15 amino acids. With V trimmed by 0 bases and J by 6 bases, 2 bases remained unmatched. Germline V gene sequence: CDR1 LNHNV, CDR2 YYDKDF (reference sequence). In DNA form, the CDR3 reads TGTGCCACCAGCAGAGAACTAGCGGGGATCAATGAGCAGTTCTTC. It yields the protein CATSRELAGINEQFF.

In its sample, this clonotype was seen many times. The rearrangement uses TRBV9 and TRBJ2-1; 8 bases agree with TRBD2. CDR1 is SGDLS and CDR2 is YYNGEE in the germline V gene. CDR3 length: 13 residues. The V segment lost 3 bases and the J segment 10 bases; nucleotides outside the gene matches: 6. The chain's CDR3 is CASSAGLAGEQFF. CDR3 in DNA: TGTGCCAGCAGCGCTGGACTAGCCGGCGAGCAGTTCTTC.

This clonotype was seen a handful of times. V gene TRBV5-8 combines with J gene TRBJ2-3, with 8 nucleotides matching TRBD1. Germline trimming cut 4 bases from V and 6 bases from J; bases unmatched to any gene: 10. CDR1 is SGHTS and CDR2 is YDEGEE in the germline V gene. This CDR3 contains 15 residues. CDR3 amino acids: CASSPGGIRGDTQYF. CDR3 nucleotide sequence: TGTGCCAGCAGCCCAGGGGGCATTAGAGGGGATACGCAGTATTTT.

This clonotype was seen a handful of times. V and J are TRBV5-1 and TRBJ2-6; the D gene is possibly TRBD1 (5 bases). The V end was cut by 1 base, the J end by 1 base, with 12 bases between. The CDR3 spans 17 residues. Germline V gene data show CDR1 as SGHRS and CDR2 as YFSETQ. The CDR3 sequence is CASSLLPRGSGANVLTF. The DNA of the CDR3 is TGCGCCAGCAGCTTGTTGCCAAGGGGTTCTGGGGCCAACGTCCTGACTTTC.

This clonotype was seen only a few times. The V and J genes are TRBV5-6 and TRBJ2-5; maybe TRBD1 (6 bases). The CDR3 loop spans 15 amino acids. CDR1 and CDR2 from the germline V gene are SGHDT and YYEEEE. V lost 4 bases to trimming and J lost 1 base, with 14 bases between them. The DNA for the CDR3 is TGTGCCAGCAGCCGGTTGGACAGCCTCCAAGAGACCCAGTACTTC. The encoded protein is CASSRLDSLQETQYF.

Concerning this clonotype itself: A clone one base away is much larger, so this may be a read error. The rearrangement uses TRBV28 and TRBJ2-1; 10 positions match TRBD2. The germline V gene has CDR1 MDHEN and CDR2 SYDVKM. The J segment lost 9 bases and the V segment lost 7 bases, leaving 12 bases of the junction unmatched. CDR3 size: 15 residues. CDR3 bases: TGTGCCAGCACCCTTCAGGCTAGCGGGAGAAGTGAGCAGTTCTTC. Residues: CASTLQASGRSEQFF. Looking up the rest from reference TRBV28 and TRBJ2-1 gives the full variable domain: DVKVTQSSRYLVKRTGEKVFLECVQDMDHENMFWYRQDPGLGLRLIYFSYDVKMKEKGDIPEGYSVSREKKERFSLILESASTNQTSMYLCASTLQASGRSEQFFGPGTRLTVL.